This T cell receptor beta chain was profiled in a study of OX40 agonist ivuxolimab in advanced cancers. Study in general: Head and neck, renal cell, melanoma or hepatocellular carcinoma were the cancers that dose-escalation patients had.

Regarding this clone: Its antigen is currently unknown.

There are 13 residues in the CDR3. General study findings and limits: The study observed clonal expansion of CD4+ and CD8+ blood T cells by week 6 at 0.1 to 3.0 mg/kg. Mean expanded clone counts were higher in CD8+ than CD4+ T cells.

Autoimmune disease history or systemic immunosuppression led to patient exclusion. Clones were sequenced by immunoSEQ multiplex PCR, and TCRdb holds only the in-frame ones, with some missing. The sample has around 89,000 clones; roughly 91% are singletons. The rearrangement joins TRBV21-1 to TRBJ1-1. TRBV21-1 is noted as a pseudogene. The clonotype originates from an adult with an advanced solid tumor such as melanoma, head and neck, liver or kidney cancer. Sample: CD4+ or CD8+ T cells sorted from blood, taken in a trial of the OX40 agonist ivuxolimab. The CDR3 DNA sequence: TGTACAAAAGGGAAGCGACTGAACACTGAAGCTTTCTTT. It is translated as CTKGKRLNTEAFF.